The 13 T cell receptor beta chains reported below all come from one sample, sequenced in a study of cytomegalovirus exposure and HLA in healthy donors. Only in-frame clones appear in the TCRdb table, and some are missing; sequencing was by immunoSEQ multiplex PCR. The data contain some 290,000 clones, roughly 87% of them singletons. The sequenced sample was PBMCs. All receptors derive from a man under 40 in good health and CMV-seronegative.

The chain uses TRBV29-1 and TRBJ1-1; D remains ambiguous. The CDR3 is made up of 13 amino acids. Trimming took off 4 bases at V and 0 bases at J, with 9 bases between the two ends. The germline V gene encodes CDR1 SQVTM and CDR2 ANQGSEA. Here the CDR3 reads CSVVQQMNTEAFF. The CDR3 nucleotides are TGCAGCGTTGTACAGCAGATGAACACTGAAGCTTTCTTT.

This chain connects TRBV11-2 to TRBJ1-2; D is unresolved. CDR1 is SGHAT and CDR2 is FQNNGV in the germline V gene. Trimming pared 2 bases from V and 0 bases from J, leaving 7 bases between. The CDR3 is made up of 14 amino acids. As DNA, the CDR3 is TGTGCCAGCAGCTTACCAATAGCTAACTATGGCTACACCTTC. It codes for CASSLPIANYGYTF.

J is TRBJ1-1 and V is TRBV9, with unresolved D. This CDR3 is 14 amino acids long. CDR1 is SGDLS and CDR2 is YYNGEE in the germline V gene. V lost 2 bases and J lost 0, with 8 bases in between. The CDR3 bases are TGTGCCAGCAGCGTCGGACTGGTGAACACTGAAGCTTTCTTT. Its translation: CASSVGLVNTEAFF.

This clone was recorded a few times. V usage is TRBV29-1 and J usage is TRBJ2-1, with a weak D call TRBD2 (6 bases). Between the trimmed V and J ends, which lost 8 bases and 4 bases, there was a span of 15 bases. The germline gives CDR1 SQVTM, CDR2 ANQGSEA. This CDR3 spans 13 amino acids. CDR3 sequence: CSPLLGTYNEQFF. The DNA of the CDR3 is TGCAGCCCACTTCTCGGGACTTACAATGAGCAGTTCTTC.

The chain recombines TRBV7-2 with TRBJ2-1, with TRBD2 matching over 9 bases. V trimming: 5 bases; J trimming: 8 bases; junction bases outside the gene matches: 13. This CDR3 comprises 16 residues. Germline lookup yields CDR1 SGHTA and CDR2 FQGNSA. The CDR3 here is CASSKGGLAGRDEQFF. CDR3 sequence (DNA): TGTGCCAGCAGCAAAGGGGGCCTAGCGGGGCGAGATGAGCAGTTCTTC.

The V gene is TRBV7-8, the J gene TRBJ1-2; 9 positions match TRBD1. After removal of 5 bases from V and 7 bases from J, the junction contained 5 bases not matched to a gene. The V gene's germline CDR1 is SGHVS and CDR2 FQNEAQ. The CDR3 extends over 13 amino acids. The CDR3 is CASSRGTGSGYTF. The DNA for the CDR3 is TGTGCCAGCAGCCGCGGGACAGGGAGTGGCTACACCTTC.

The V and J genes are TRBV4-1 and TRBJ1-5, with 7 bases fitting TRBD1. The CDR3 has 16 residues. Germline CDR1 reads MGHRA; CDR2 reads YSYEKL. The V gene end was trimmed by 2 bases and the J gene end by 2 bases; junction bases not matched to a gene: 6. The CDR3 is CASSQTSGTGNQPQHF. The CDR3 DNA reads TGCGCCAGCAGCCAAACCTCCGGGACAGGCAATCAGCCCCAGCATTTT.

The V gene is TRBV4-1, the J gene TRBJ2-7, with D maybe TRBD2 (6 bases). The CDR3 totals 13 residues. The V and J ends lost 1 base and 9 bases respectively, with 13 bases between them. Germline V gene lookup returns CDR1 MGHRA and CDR2 YSYEKL. CDR3 residues: CASSQGAGRGQYF. Here the CDR3 DNA reads TGCGCCAGCAGCCAAGGGGCGGGGCGGGGGCAGTACTTC.

The CDR3 DNA reads as TGTGCCAGCAGAAGGAGGGGGCTTTTTGGCTACACCTTC. This codes for CASRRRGLFGYTF. This chain joins TRBV5-8 and TRBJ1-2, with 7 positions matching TRBD1. The germline CDR1 and CDR2 sequences are SGHTS and YDEGEE. J was trimmed by 7 bases and V by 5 bases; bases with no gene match: 8. CDR3 length: 13 amino acids.

The V gene is TRBV7-9, the J gene TRBJ2-7; D is possibly TRBD2 (7 bases). The CDR3 spans 16 residues. Germline V gene sequence: CDR1 SEHNR, CDR2 FQNEAQ (reference sequence). Deletions cut 1 base from V and 2 bases from J, with 15 bases between. CDR3 protein: CASSLDGGGRTYEQYF. The CDR3 DNA is TGTGCCAGCAGCTTAGATGGCGGGGGCCGAACCTACGAGCAGTACTTC.

The gene calls are TRBV6-5 and TRBJ2-1; a possible D gene is TRBD1 (8 bases). The CDR3 consists of 15 residues. Between the trimmed V and J ends, which lost 2 bases and 8 bases, there was a span of 16 bases. Looked up from germline, CDR1 is MNHEY and CDR2 is SVGAGI. The CDR3 protein is CASSYTGGEMDEQFF. The CDR3 nucleotides read TGTGCCAGCAGTTACACAGGGGGGGAGATGGATGAGCAGTTCTTC.

This chain connects TRBV5-4 to TRBJ1-1; possibly TRBD1 for D (6 bases). The CDR3 totals 16 residues. Germline V gene lookup returns CDR1 SGHNT and CDR2 YYREEE (reference sequence). The ends were cut back, 4 bases at V and 0 bases at J, with 16 bases in the middle. DNA for the CDR3: TGTGCCAGCAGCCCGTGGGGGGGCCGGGTGAACACTGAAGCTTTCTTT. Encoded protein: CASSPWGGRVNTEAFF. Combining the CDR3 with reference TRBV5-4 and TRBJ1-1 gives the whole variable domain ETGVTQSPTHLIKTRGQQVTLRCSSQSGHNTVSWYQQALGQGPQFIFQYYREEENGRGNFPPRFSGLQFPNYSSELNVNALELDDSALYLCASSPWGGRVNTEAFFGQGTRLTVV.

This clone was observed a single time. The CDR3 region has the DNA TGTGCCAGCTCACCAAATTTGGGGGCCGCGAACACCGGGGAGCTGTTTTTT. This translates into CASSPNLGAANTGELFF. The chain recombines TRBV18 with TRBJ2-2; D may be TRBD1 (6 bases). The CDR3 is 17 amino acids. CDR1 is KGHSH and CDR2 is LQKENI in the germline V gene. The V and J ends lost 2 bases and 0 bases respectively, with 13 bases between them.